The TCR beta chain under discussion was sequenced for a study of blood T cell repertoires in COVID-19. Study-level background: The United States, Italy and Spain provided the acute and convalescent COVID-19 samples.

Using immunoSEQ multiplex PCR, the repertoire was profiled, and TCRdb retains in-frame clones only, with some absent. Here the sample spans around 100,000 clones, 88% being singletons. Between the trimmed V and J ends, which lost 0 bases and 2 bases, there was a span of 10 bases. In germline, CDR1 is SGDLS, CDR2 YYNGEE. The CDR3 contains 15 residues. The rearrangement links TRBV9 to TRBJ2-3; the D gene is possibly TRBD1 (6 bases). The sequence was collected from a human donor in a cohort sampled during active COVID-19. The sequencing sample was made of peripheral blood. CDR3 residues: CASSVEGVFTDTQYF. The CDR3 DNA reads TGTGCCAGCAGCGTAGAGGGGGTCTTCACAGATACGCAGTATTTT. Based on the CDR3 plus reference TRBV9 and TRBJ2-3, the full variable domain is DSGVTQTPKHLITATGQRVTLRCSPRSGDLSVYWYQQSLDQGLQFLIQYYNGEERAKGNILERFSAQQFPDLHSELNLSSLELGDSALYFCASSVEGVFTDTQYFGPGTRLTVL.